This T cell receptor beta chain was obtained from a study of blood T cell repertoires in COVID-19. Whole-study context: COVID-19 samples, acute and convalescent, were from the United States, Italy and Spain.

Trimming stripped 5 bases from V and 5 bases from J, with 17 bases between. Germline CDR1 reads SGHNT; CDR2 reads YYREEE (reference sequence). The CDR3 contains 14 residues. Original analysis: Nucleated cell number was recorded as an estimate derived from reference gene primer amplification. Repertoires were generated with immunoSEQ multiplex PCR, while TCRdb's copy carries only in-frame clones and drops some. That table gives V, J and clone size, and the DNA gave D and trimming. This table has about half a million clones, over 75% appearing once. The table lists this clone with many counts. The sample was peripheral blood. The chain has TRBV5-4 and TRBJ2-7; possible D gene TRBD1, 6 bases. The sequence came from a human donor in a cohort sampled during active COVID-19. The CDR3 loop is CASSTGTLYDEQYF. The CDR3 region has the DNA TGTGCCAGCAGTACAGGGACACTCTACGACGAGCAGTACTTC. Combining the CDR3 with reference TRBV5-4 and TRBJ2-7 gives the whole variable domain ETGVTQSPTHLIKTRGQQVTLRCSSQSGHNTVSWYQQALGQGPQFIFQYYREEENGRGNFPPRFSGLQFPNYSSELNVNALELDDSALYLCASSTGTLYDEQYFGPGTRLTVT.